This T cell receptor (beta chain) derives from a study of T cells in Graves' hyperthyroidism and ophthalmopathy. About this clonotype itself: Antigen unknown.

RNA transcripts provided the source from which TCR beta CDR3 regions were amplified. The HTBI primer set served for first-round RT-PCR of the TCR CDR3. From the multiplex PCR reads, TCRdb called clonotypes with MiXCR, one entry per CDR3 protein. The repertoire consists of hundreds of thousands of distinct CDR3 sequences, with about 45% occurring once and the leading ten covering less than 9.5%. Study-wide results and caveats: Clonotypes that were expanded in thyroid above 0.001 mostly appeared in blood too. Before onset, by a median of approximately 6.2 months, the model predicted ophthalmopathy.

Germline CDR1 reads MNHEY; CDR2 reads SMNVEV (reference sequence). V shed 2 bases and J shed 0 bases, with 7 bases lying between them. This CDR3 comprises 14 residues. The clonotype originates from an adult man with Graves' disease, either hyperthyroidism or ophthalmopathy (not recorded which). The chain carries TRBV27 and TRBJ1-1; D gene ambiguous. The sample was peripheral blood or thyroid tissue (not recorded which). Here the CDR3 DNA reads TGTGCCAGCAGTTTAAATGGGGTGAACACTGAAGCTTTCTTT. The encoded protein is CASSLNGVNTEAFF.